The 18 T cell receptor beta chains in this list originate from one sample, sequenced in a study of post-analysis software for immune sequencing data. Overall study findings and caveats: Compared with controls, patients had more of about 5 TRBV segments, including TRBV5-6, TRBV5-1 and TRBV20-1.

No cognate antigen is known for these TCRs. Carried by the TCR beta cDNA libraries were unique molecular identifiers. TCRdb re-called the PCR reads with MiXCR, one entry per CDR3 protein. The data contain about half a million distinct CDR3 sequences, around a third of them seen just once; the ten biggest clones take up about 5.6%. Sequencing used blood. These receptors were taken from a girl between 2 and 17 years old with multiple sclerosis.

This clonotype was seen a few times. V and J are TRBV5-6 and TRBJ1-5, with D tentatively TRBD1 (5 bases). Per the germline V gene, CDR1 is SGHDT and CDR2 is YYEEEE. The V and J ends lost 1 base and 5 bases respectively, with 16 bases between them. CDR3 length: 16 amino acids. CDR3 nucleotide sequence: TGTGCCAGCAGCTTGTTCGCGGGTGTAGGGGATCAGCCCCAGCATTTT. Protein product: CASSLFAGVGDQPQHF.

This CDR3 reads CASSTIGGSTEAFF. The CDR3 DNA reads as TGTGCCAGCAGTACGATAGGGGGGTCGACTGAAGCTTTCTTT. The rearrangement joins TRBV28 to TRBJ1-1; D is possibly TRBD1 (6 bases). Germline loops: CDR1 MDHEN, CDR2 SYDVKM. CDR3 length: 14 residues. V lost 5 bases to trimming and J lost 5 bases, with 15 bases between them.

In this sample, this clonotype turned up a few times. The chain combines TRBV15 with TRBJ2-1; D not resolved. The CDR3 spans 15 residues. Per the germline V gene, CDR1 is LNHNV and CDR2 is YYDKDF (reference sequence). The germline V and J ends were trimmed by 0 bases and 3 bases, with 9 bases remaining between them. CDR3 amino acids: CATSRDWQDYNEQFF. CDR3 coding DNA: TGTGCCACCAGCAGAGATTGGCAGGACTACAATGAGCAGTTCTTC. Looking up the rest from reference TRBV15 and TRBJ2-1 gives the full variable domain: DAMVIQNPRYQVTQFGKPVTLSCSQTLNHNVMYWYQQKSSQAPKLLFHYYDKDFNNEADTPDNFQSRRPNTSFCFLDIRSPGLGDTAMYLCATSRDWQDYNEQFFGPGTRLTVL.

A remark on this clonotype: The junction shows a germline mismatch at one end, possibly a read error. The gene calls are TRBV4-1 and TRBJ2-7; D is uncertain. The J call may be wrong; the DNA end is better matched by TRBJ2-5. Per the germline V gene, CDR1 is MGHRA and CDR2 is YSYEKL. The CDR3 length is 12 residues. Written as DNA, the CDR3 is TGCACCAGCAGCCAAGTTACCGAGACCCAGTACTTC. Protein: CTSSQVTETQYF.

The genes are TRBV7-9 and TRBJ2-7; 9 bases agree with TRBD1. The CDR3 consists of 15 residues. Germline V CDR1 and CDR2: SEHNR, FQNEAQ (reference sequence). Germline trimming cut 5 bases from V and 9 bases from J; bases unmatched to any gene: 14. For the CDR3, the DNA is TGTGCCAGCAGCACCAGTCCCGGGACAGGGAAAGGGCAGTACTTC. Encoded protein: CASSTSPGTGKGQYF.

This clonotype was seen only a few times. The chain couples TRBV14 to TRBJ2-7, with 8 bases fitting TRBD2. CDR3 length: 15 residues. Germline-derived CDR1 and CDR2 are SGHDN and FVKESK. Losses at the gene ends were 4 bases for V and 3 bases for J; bases not matched to a gene: 8. In nucleotides, the CDR3 is TGTGCCAGCAGCCCCATAGCGGGACGGGTCTACGAGCAGTACTTC. Translating gives CASSPIAGRVYEQYF.

The chain joins TRBV5-1 to TRBJ1-1; 9 bases are a match to TRBD1. This CDR3 spans 17 amino acids. Germline assignment: CDR1 SGHRS and CDR2 YFSETQ. The V segment lost 0 bases and the J segment 5 bases; nucleotides outside the gene matches: 11. The CDR3 nucleotides are TGCGCCAGCAGCTTGGTGGGGGGACAGGGTAGGGAGACTGAAGCTTTCTTT. Translated: CASSLVGGQGRETEAFF. Combining the CDR3 with reference TRBV5-1 and TRBJ1-1 gives the whole variable domain KAGVTQTPRYLIKTRGQQVTLSCSPISGHRSVSWYQQTPGQGLQFLFEYFSETQRNKGNFPGRFSGRQFSNSRSEMNVSTLELGDSALYLCASSLVGGQGRETEAFFGQGTRLTVV.

The rearrangement links TRBV19 to TRBJ1-1, with D hard to call. V shed 6 bases and J shed 4 bases, with 18 bases lying between them. This CDR3 contains 15 residues. Germline-derived CDR1 and CDR2 are LNHDA and SQIVND (reference sequence). The CDR3 sequence is CASRDSGRGGTEAFF. The CDR3 DNA is TGTGCCAGTAGGGACTCGGGCCGGGGAGGCACTGAAGCTTTCTTT.

The chain uses TRBV2 and TRBJ2-2, with D perhaps matching TRBD1 or TRBD2 (5 bases each). The V end lost 6 bases, the J end lost 5 bases, and 16 bases lay between the germline ends. CDR3 length: 15 residues. Germline V gives CDR1 SNHLY, CDR2 FYNNEI. As DNA, the CDR3 is TGTGCCAGCAGAAGACGGGAAGGGGTAACCGGGGAGCTGTTTTTT. Encoded protein: CASRRREGVTGELFF.

This chain uses TRBV4-1 with TRBJ2-7, with TRBD1 as a possible D gene (6 bases). The CDR3 runs 15 residues. CDR1 is MGHRA and CDR2 is YSYEKL in the germline V gene. Trimming removed 2 bases at V and 2 bases at J, with 13 bases between. This CDR3 reads CASSQLPAGAYEQYF. CDR3 DNA: TGCGCCAGCAGCCAACTCCCCGCAGGGGCCTACGAGCAGTACTTC.

This clonotype was seen a few times. The chain uses TRBV6-5 and TRBJ1-1; TRBD1 is a possible D gene (5 bases). This CDR3 is 14 amino acids long. Trimming shortened V by 1 base and J by 1 base, and 7 bases separated the two germline ends. Germline assignment: CDR1 MNHEY and CDR2 SVGAGI. The CDR3 loop reads CASSYWQGNTEAFF. CDR3 coding DNA: TGTGCCAGCAGTTACTGGCAGGGGAACACTGAAGCTTTCTTT.

The chain employs TRBV20-1 and TRBJ2-4; 7 positions agree with TRBD1. Trimming removed 3 bases from V and 0 bases from J; junction bases left unmatched: 5. Germline loops: CDR1 DFQATT, CDR2 SNEGSKA (reference sequence). The CDR3 spans 15 residues. This chain's CDR3 is CSASGTVLAKNIQYF. DNA of the CDR3: TGCAGTGCTAGCGGGACAGTTTTAGCCAAAAACATTCAGTACTTC.

V is TRBV5-1 and J is TRBJ1-4; D is uncertain. Germline V gives CDR1 SGHRS, CDR2 YFSETQ. The CDR3 contains 12 residues. With 3 bases removed from V and 8 bases from J, the gap between germline ends came to 8 bases. The chain's CDR3 is CASSSPGEKLFF. CDR3 nucleotide sequence: TGCGCCAGCAGCTCGCCAGGCGAAAAACTGTTTTTT.

The chain joins TRBV3-1 to TRBJ1-2, with D hard to call. The CDR3 runs 13 residues. Trimming shortened V by 1 base and J by 7 bases, and 10 bases separated the two germline ends. The germline V gene has CDR1 LGHDT and CDR2 YNNKEL (reference sequence). CDR3 region: CASSQALDSGYTF. Written as DNA, the CDR3 is TGTGCCAGCAGCCAAGCCCTGGACTCTGGCTACACCTTC. Based on the CDR3 plus reference TRBV3-1 and TRBJ1-2, the full variable domain is DTAVSQTPKYLVTQMGNDKSIKCEQNLGHDTMYWYKQDSKKFLKIMFSYNNKELIINETVPNRFSPKSPDKAHLNLHINSLELGDSAVYFCASSQALDSGYTFGSGTRLTVV.

The chain employs TRBV6-5 and TRBJ1-1, with D tentatively TRBD1 (6 bases). This CDR3 region has 14 residues. Germline V CDR1 and CDR2: MNHEY, SVGAGI. Trimming pared 2 bases from V and 6 bases from J, leaving 13 bases between. For the CDR3, the DNA is TGTGCCAGCAGTTACCTGACAGGTCGGGCTGAAGCTTTCTTT. Protein sequence: CASSYLTGRAEAFF.

The J gene is TRBJ1-6, the V gene TRBV5-1; the D is unclear. CDR1 and CDR2 from the germline V gene are SGHRS and YFSETQ. Trimming removed 0 bases from V and 15 bases from J, with 16 bases in between. The CDR3 contains 14 residues. CDR3 protein: CASSLAEGSRNLHF. CDR3 sequence (DNA): TGCGCCAGCAGCTTGGCCGAGGGCTCTCGGAACCTCCACTTT.

This chain joins TRBV27 and TRBJ2-7, with 7 bases aligning to TRBD1. The CDR3 consists of 12 residues. Germline CDR1 reads MNHEY; CDR2 reads SMNVEV (reference sequence). The V and J ends lost 6 bases and 5 bases, in that order; junction bases with no gene match: 4. CDR3 DNA sequence: TGTGCCAGCAGGACAGGGTGGCACGAGCAGTACTTC. Amino acid sequence: CASRTGWHEQYF.

J is TRBJ2-2 and V is TRBV20-1; TRBD2 agrees at 7 bases. The length of the CDR3 is 15 residues. J gave up 4 bases and V 5 bases, and 10 bases lay outside the gene matches. The V gene's germline CDR1 is DFQATT and CDR2 SNEGSKA (reference sequence). The CDR3 DNA follows: TGCAGTGCTCCGATCTTTAGCGGGTCCACCGGGGAGCTGTTTTTT. Translated: CSAPIFSGSTGELFF.